This TCR beta chain was sequenced in a study of response to subunit inactivated influenza vaccine. Study-wide findings and caveats: It was the authors' suggestion that each seasonal influenza vaccination recruits few new T cells.

On this clonotype: Its specificity is unknown.

TCRdb re-called the RT-PCR reads through MiXCR, storing one row per CDR3 protein. The table has roughly 570,000 distinct CDR3 sequences, about 15% seen once; the top ten hold over 8.5%. The CDR3 is 15 residues long. CDR1 is LGHNA, CDR2 YSLEER, per germline. V dropped 4 bases and J dropped 6; count of bases not matched to a gene: 7. The receptor comes from a man aged 45-65 years who received an inactivated influenza vaccine. The sample in question was PBMCs from blood, obtained roughly 12 days after vaccination. V and J are TRBV4-3 and TRBJ2-1; 9 bases are a match to TRBD1. In DNA, the CDR3 is TGCGCCAGCAGCCGGGGACAGGGTAGGTCCAATGAGCAGTTCTTC. This gives the protein CASSRGQGRSNEQFF.